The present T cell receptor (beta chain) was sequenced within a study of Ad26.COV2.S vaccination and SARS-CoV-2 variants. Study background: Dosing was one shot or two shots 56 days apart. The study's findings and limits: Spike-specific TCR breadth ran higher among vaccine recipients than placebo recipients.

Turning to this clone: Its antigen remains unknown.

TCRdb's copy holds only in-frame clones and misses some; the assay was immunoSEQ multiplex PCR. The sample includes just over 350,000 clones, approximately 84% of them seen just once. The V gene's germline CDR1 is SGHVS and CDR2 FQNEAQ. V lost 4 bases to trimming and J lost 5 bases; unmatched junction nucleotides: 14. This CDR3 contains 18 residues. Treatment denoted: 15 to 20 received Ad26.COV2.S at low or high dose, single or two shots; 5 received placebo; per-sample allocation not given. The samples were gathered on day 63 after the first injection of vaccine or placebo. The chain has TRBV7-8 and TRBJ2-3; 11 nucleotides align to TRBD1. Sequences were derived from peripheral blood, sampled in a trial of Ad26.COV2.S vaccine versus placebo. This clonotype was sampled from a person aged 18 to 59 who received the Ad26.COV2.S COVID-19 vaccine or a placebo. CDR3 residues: CASSSKLIGTGGKDTQYF. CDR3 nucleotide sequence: TGTGCCAGCAGCTCGAAATTGATCGGGACAGGGGGTAAAGATACGCAGTATTTT.